The 21 T cell receptor beta chains reported below all come from one sample, sequenced in a study of control samples from healthy donors and cancer patients. Some clones are missing from TCRdb's copy, which holds only in-frame ones; the method was immunoSEQ multiplex PCR. Here the sample spans around 20,000 clones, approximately 82% being singletons. The sample taken for sequencing was PBMCs. These receptors were collected from a man older than 75 with head and neck cancer.

This clone was found once. The chain couples TRBV9 to TRBJ2-7; 9 bases line up with TRBD1. J gave up 5 bases and V 9 bases, and 15 bases lay outside the gene matches. Germline CDR1 SGDLS, CDR2 YYNGEE. The CDR3 runs 15 residues. The CDR3 DNA is TGTGCCAACCCAGTAGCCGGGACAGGGAGCCACGAGCAGTACTTC. Translated: CANPVAGTGSHEQYF.

The chain combines TRBV25-1 with TRBJ2-2; perhaps TRBD2 as D (6 bases). This CDR3 has 16 residues. Trimming removed 0 bases at V and 5 bases at J, with 13 bases between. Germline V lookup: CDR1 MGHDK, CDR2 SYGVNS. CDR3 amino acids: CASSEYGGRRTGELFF. CDR3 sequence (DNA): TGTGCCAGCAGTGAATATGGGGGGAGAAGAACCGGGGAGCTGTTTTTT.

V usage is TRBV18 and J usage is TRBJ2-1, with D uncertain. The CDR3 sequence is 13 residues long. Germline V lookup: CDR1 KGHSH, CDR2 LQKENI. V was shortened by 3 bases and J by 7 bases, with 10 bases between the two germline ends. The CDR3 is CASSPFLGNEQFF. The DNA of the CDR3 is TGTGCCAGCTCACCCTTTCTAGGAAATGAGCAGTTCTTC.

The chain carries TRBV4-1 and TRBJ1-2, with 9 nucleotides matching TRBD1. CDR1 is MGHRA and CDR2 is YSYEKL in the germline V gene. V shed 1 base and J 1 base; nucleotides not matched to a gene: 7. CDR3 size: 17 residues. The DNA for the CDR3 is TGCGCCAGCAGCCAAGGGAAACAGGGGGCACGTAACTATGGCTACACCTTC. This translates into CASSQGKQGARNYGYTF.

The chain is built from TRBV28 and TRBJ1-2; D may be TRBD1 (6 bases). The germline V gene encodes CDR1 MDHEN and CDR2 SYDVKM. The CDR3 has 15 residues. Deletions cut 7 bases from V and 3 bases from J, with 18 bases between. The CDR3 sequence: CASNTNGEGDYGYTF. The CDR3 nucleotides are TGTGCCAGCAACACTAACGGGGAGGGGGACTATGGCTACACCTTC.

This chain joins TRBV11-2 and TRBJ1-2; TRBD1 agrees at 7 bases. The junction had 9 bases not matched to a gene; V was cut back by 4 bases and J by 4 bases. CDR3 length: 15 residues. Germline CDR1 reads SGHAT; CDR2 reads FQNNGV. In nucleotides, the CDR3 is TGTGCCAGCAGCTCCTCATGGGGACAGACCTATGGCTACACCTTC. Translated: CASSSSWGQTYGYTF.

On this clone: The junction departs from the called germline gene at one end, perhaps through a read error. The chain links TRBV6-5 to TRBJ2-5; D perhaps matches TRBD1 (5 bases). The CDR3 contains 14 residues. CDR1 is MNHEY, CDR2 SVGAGI, per germline. CDR3 sequence: CAGSSQGSVETQYF. The CDR3 DNA follows: TGTGCCGGCAGTTCCCAGGGTAGTGTGGAGACCCAGTACTTC.

The chain recombines TRBV27 with TRBJ2-7, with D perhaps matching TRBD1 (6 bases). Trimming removed 3 bases from V and 5 bases from J, with 17 bases in between. Germline values: CDR1 MNHEY, CDR2 SMNVEV (reference sequence). There are 15 residues in the CDR3. CDR3 in DNA: TGTGCCAGCAGTTTTTTCCGGGACAATGGGCACGAGCAGTACTTC. It translates to CASSFFRDNGHEQYF.

This clone has just a few counts. V is TRBV27 and J is TRBJ2-7, with D maybe TRBD2 (5 bases). Germline V CDR1 and CDR2: MNHEY, SMNVEV (reference sequence). The CDR3 contains 12 residues. V lost 5 bases to trimming and J lost 3 bases, with 8 bases between them. This CDR3 reads CASSPAGYEQYF. CDR3 in DNA: TGTGCCAGCAGTCCCGCGGGCTACGAGCAGTACTTC.

The V gene is TRBV3-1 (or the pseudogene TRBV3-2), the J gene TRBJ2-7; D remains unclear. V lost 4 bases, J lost 3 bases, and 7 bases lay in between. The V gene's germline CDR1 is LGHDT and CDR2 YNNKEL (reference sequence). The CDR3 is made up of 12 amino acids. This CDR3 is CASSRVYYEQYF. In nucleotides, the CDR3 is TGTGCCAGCAGCCGAGTTTACTACGAGCAGTACTTC.

The CDR3 loop reads CASSQEAVWGYQETQYF. The CDR3 DNA sequence: TGTGCCAGCAGCCAAGAGGCCGTGTGGGGGTACCAAGAGACCCAGTACTTC. The genes are TRBV3-1 (or the pseudogene TRBV3-2) and TRBJ2-5; perhaps D is TRBD1 or TRBD2 (5 bases each). Germline-derived CDR1 and CDR2 are LGHDT and YNNKEL (reference sequence). Trimming removed 0 bases at V and 0 bases at J, with 14 bases between. The CDR3 sequence is 17 residues long.

There are a few counts of this clone. This sequence joins TRBV24-1 and TRBJ2-5, with 10 bases lining up with TRBD1. CDR1 is KGHDR, CDR2 SFDVKD, per germline. CDR3 length: 14 amino acids. Losses at the gene ends were 7 bases for V and 4 bases for J; bases not matched to a gene: 5. The CDR3 sequence is CATSDRGRIETQYF. The CDR3 DNA follows: TGTGCCACCAGCGACAGGGGGCGCATAGAGACCCAGTACTTC.

V usage is TRBV3-1 (or the pseudogene TRBV3-2) and J usage is TRBJ1-2, with D hard to call. CDR3 length: 13 amino acids. The V gene's germline CDR1 is LGHDT and CDR2 YNNKEL (reference sequence). V shed 4 bases and J shed 4 bases, with 10 bases lying between them. CDR3 nucleotides: TGTGCCAGCAGCCCACCGGCGTCCTATGGCTACACCTTC. This sequence encodes CASSPPASYGYTF.

This chain connects TRBV6-5 to TRBJ2-2, with unresolved D. The V gene's germline CDR1 is MNHEY and CDR2 SVGAGI. The CDR3 extends over 13 amino acids. Trimming removed 5 bases at V and 3 bases at J, with 7 bases between. Here the CDR3 DNA reads TGTGCCAGCAGTCAGCCTTACACCGGGGAGCTGTTTTTT. Its translation is CASSQPYTGELFF.

The J gene is TRBJ2-3, the V gene TRBV28; D call uncertain. CDR1 is MDHEN, CDR2 SYDVKM, per germline. V gave up 5 bases and J gave up 11 bases, with 11 bases separating them. This CDR3 is 11 amino acids long. The CDR3 nucleotides read TGTGCCAGCAGTCCCGGCAGGAGGCAGTATTTT. Protein product: CASSPGRRQYF.

The chain couples TRBV4-3 to TRBJ2-7; no clear D gene. The CDR3 is made up of 13 amino acids. Trimming removed 0 bases from V and 3 bases from J, with 6 bases in between. The germline V gene has CDR1 LGHNA and CDR2 YSLEER. CDR3 nucleotide sequence: TGCGCCAGCAGCCAAGACCCTTTCTACGAGCAGTACTTC. This translates into CASSQDPFYEQYF.

The chain joins TRBV4-1 to TRBJ2-3; 8 bases agree with TRBD1. CDR3 length: 17 residues. Trimming took 0 bases from V and 0 from J; bases not matched to a gene: 5. CDR1 is MGHRA, CDR2 YSYEKL, per germline. CDR3 sequence reads: CASSQEWTGTSTDTQYF. The CDR3 DNA reads as TGCGCCAGCAGCCAAGAATGGACAGGGACTAGCACAGATACGCAGTATTTT.

In its sample, this clone was seen once. The chain combines TRBV2 with TRBJ2-7, with a possible D match to TRBD2 (6 bases). The V and J ends lost 5 bases and 5 bases respectively, with 7 bases between them. Germline-derived CDR1 and CDR2 are SNHLY and FYNNEI. This CDR3 has 11 residues. The CDR3 DNA follows: TGTGCCAGCAGTCCGGGGGACGAGCAGTACTTC. As protein: CASSPGDEQYF.

This chain links TRBV25-1 with TRBJ1-4, with 7 bases aligning to TRBD1. Trimming at V came to 4 bases and at J to 4 bases, leaving 6 bases not matched to a gene. This CDR3 region has 15 residues. CDR1 and CDR2 from the germline V gene are MGHDK and SYGVNS. DNA of the CDR3: TGTGCCAGCAGTGGACAGGGCCTCTTTAATGAAAAACTGTTTTTT. Translated: CASSGQGLFNEKLFF.

V and J are TRBV9 and TRBJ2-7; 11 nucleotides agree with TRBD1. The CDR3 loop spans 15 amino acids. Losses at the gene ends were 2 bases for V and 2 bases for J; bases not matched to a gene: 3. CDR1 and CDR2 from the germline V gene are SGDLS and YYNGEE. This chain's CDR3 is CASSVGTGGTYEQYF. The CDR3 DNA follows: TGTGCCAGCAGCGTCGGGACAGGGGGAACCTACGAGCAGTACTTC.

The V gene is TRBV27, the J gene TRBJ1-5, with TRBD1 as a possible D gene (5 bases). Germline loops: CDR1 MNHEY, CDR2 SMNVEV (reference sequence). The CDR3 spans 14 residues. Trimming left V 3 bases short and J 7 bases short, with 13 bases between. The CDR3 is CASSFTGVNQPQHF. The CDR3 nucleotides are TGTGCCAGCAGTTTCACGGGGGTGAACCAGCCCCAGCATTTT.